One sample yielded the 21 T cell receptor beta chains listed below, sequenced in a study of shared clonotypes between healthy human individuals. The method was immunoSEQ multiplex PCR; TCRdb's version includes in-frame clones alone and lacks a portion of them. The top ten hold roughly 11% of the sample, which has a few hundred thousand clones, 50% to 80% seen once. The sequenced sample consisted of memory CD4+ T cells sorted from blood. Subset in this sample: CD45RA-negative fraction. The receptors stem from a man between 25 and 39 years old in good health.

CDR3 DNA: TGTGCCAGCAAATCGGGACTAGCGGGGAATGAGCAGTTCTTC. Encoded protein: CASKSGLAGNEQFF. V and J are TRBV27 and TRBJ2-1, with TRBD2 matching 13 bases. This CDR3 has 14 residues. In germline, CDR1 is MNHEY, CDR2 SMNVEV (reference sequence). After removal of 7 bases from V and 7 bases from J, the junction contained 4 bases not matched to a gene.

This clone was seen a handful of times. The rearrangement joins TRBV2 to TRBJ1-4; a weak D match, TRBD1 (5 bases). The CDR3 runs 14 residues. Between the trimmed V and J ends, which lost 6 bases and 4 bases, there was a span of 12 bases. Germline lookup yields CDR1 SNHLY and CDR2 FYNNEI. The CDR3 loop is CASRLGRLNEKLFF. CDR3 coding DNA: TGTGCCAGCAGGCTGGGACGGCTTAATGAAAAACTGTTTTTT.

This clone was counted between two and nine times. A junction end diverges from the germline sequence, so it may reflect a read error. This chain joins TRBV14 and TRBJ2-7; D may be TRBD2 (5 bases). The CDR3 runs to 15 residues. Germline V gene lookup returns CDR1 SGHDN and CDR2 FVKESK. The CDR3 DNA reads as TGTGCCAGCAGCAAAGAGGGCCTTTCCTCCTACGAGCAGTACTTC. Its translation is CASSKEGLSSYEQYF.

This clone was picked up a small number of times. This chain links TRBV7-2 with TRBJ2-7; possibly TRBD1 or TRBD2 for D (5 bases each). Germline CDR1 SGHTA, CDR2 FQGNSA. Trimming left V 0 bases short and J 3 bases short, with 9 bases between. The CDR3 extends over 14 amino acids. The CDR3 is CASSLAWGSYEQYF. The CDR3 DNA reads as TGTGCCAGCAGCTTAGCGTGGGGGAGCTACGAGCAGTACTTC. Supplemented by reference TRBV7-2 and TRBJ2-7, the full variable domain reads GAGVSQSPSNKVTEKGKDVELRCDPISGHTALYWYRQSLGQGLEFLIYFQGNSAPDKSGLPSDRFSAERTGGSVSTLTIQRTQQEDSAVYLCASSLAWGSYEQYFGPGTRLTVT.

In DNA, the CDR3 is TGTGCCAGCAGTTTATCTGGGACAGGGGGCCCAGGCGAGCAGTACTTC. It translates to CASSLSGTGGPGEQYF. This rearrangement joins TRBV27 to TRBJ2-7, with 12 bases fitting TRBD1. With V trimmed by 0 bases and J by 6 bases, 6 bases remained unmatched. The CDR3 loop spans 16 amino acids. From germline, CDR1 is MNHEY and CDR2 SMNVEV (reference sequence).

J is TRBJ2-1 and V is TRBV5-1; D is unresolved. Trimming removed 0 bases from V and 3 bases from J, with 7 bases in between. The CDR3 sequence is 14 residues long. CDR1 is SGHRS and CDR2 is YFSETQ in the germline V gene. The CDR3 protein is CASSLDRNYNEQFF. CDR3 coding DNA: TGCGCCAGCAGCTTGGACAGAAACTACAATGAGCAGTTCTTC.

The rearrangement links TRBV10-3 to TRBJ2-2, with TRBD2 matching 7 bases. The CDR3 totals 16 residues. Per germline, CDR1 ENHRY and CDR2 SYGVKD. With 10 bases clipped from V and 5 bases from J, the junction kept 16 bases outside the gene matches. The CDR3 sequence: CASQDPGLSRTGELFF. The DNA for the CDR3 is TGTGCCAGTCAGGACCCGGGACTATCGCGGACCGGGGAGCTGTTTTTT.

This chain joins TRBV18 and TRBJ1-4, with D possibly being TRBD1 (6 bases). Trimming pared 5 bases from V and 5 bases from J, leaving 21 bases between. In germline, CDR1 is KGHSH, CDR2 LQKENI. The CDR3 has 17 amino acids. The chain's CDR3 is CASSGGRGADTNEKLFF. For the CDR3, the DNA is TGTGCCAGCTCAGGGGGTAGGGGGGCTGACACCAATGAAAAACTGTTTTTT.

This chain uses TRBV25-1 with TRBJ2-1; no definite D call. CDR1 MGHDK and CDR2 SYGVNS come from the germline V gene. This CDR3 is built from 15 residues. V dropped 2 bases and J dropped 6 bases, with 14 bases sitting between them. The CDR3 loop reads CASSEPSVSVNEQFF. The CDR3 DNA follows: TGTGCCAGCAGTGAACCGAGCGTCAGTGTCAATGAGCAGTTCTTC.

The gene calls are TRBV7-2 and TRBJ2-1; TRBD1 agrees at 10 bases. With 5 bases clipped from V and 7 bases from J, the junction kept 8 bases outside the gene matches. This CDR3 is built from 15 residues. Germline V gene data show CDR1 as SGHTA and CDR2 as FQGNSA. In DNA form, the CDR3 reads TGTGCCAGCAGCCAAGTGGTGGGACAGGGGAATGAGCAGTTCTTC. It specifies CASSQVVGQGNEQFF.

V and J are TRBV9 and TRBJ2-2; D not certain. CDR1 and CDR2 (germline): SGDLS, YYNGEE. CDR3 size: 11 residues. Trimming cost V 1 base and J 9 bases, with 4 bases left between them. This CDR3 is CASSVNRELFF. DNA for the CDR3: TGTGCCAGCAGCGTAAACCGGGAGCTGTTTTTT.

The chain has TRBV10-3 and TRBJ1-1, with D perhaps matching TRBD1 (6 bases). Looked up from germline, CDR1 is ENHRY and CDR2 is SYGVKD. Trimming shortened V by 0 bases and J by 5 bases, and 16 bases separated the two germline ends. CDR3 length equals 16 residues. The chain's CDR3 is CAISESPPGAVTEAFF. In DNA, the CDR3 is TGTGCCATCAGTGAGTCTCCCCCGGGGGCCGTAACTGAAGCTTTCTTT.

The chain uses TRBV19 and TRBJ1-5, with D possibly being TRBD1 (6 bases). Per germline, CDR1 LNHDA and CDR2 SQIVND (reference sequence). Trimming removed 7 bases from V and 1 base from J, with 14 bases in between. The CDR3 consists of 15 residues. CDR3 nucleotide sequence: TGTGCCAGTACCCTAACAGGACAGAGCAATCAGCCCCAGCATTTT. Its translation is CASTLTGQSNQPQHF.

CDR3 bases: TGTGCCAGCAGCTCGACTAGCGTAACAGATACGCAGTATTTT. Translated, it gives CASSSTSVTDTQYF. This chain connects TRBV5-4 to TRBJ2-3, with 8 bases aligning to TRBD2. This CDR3 comprises 14 residues. J gave up 3 bases and V 3 bases, and 3 bases lay outside the gene matches. Germline loops: CDR1 SGHNT, CDR2 YYREEE (reference sequence).

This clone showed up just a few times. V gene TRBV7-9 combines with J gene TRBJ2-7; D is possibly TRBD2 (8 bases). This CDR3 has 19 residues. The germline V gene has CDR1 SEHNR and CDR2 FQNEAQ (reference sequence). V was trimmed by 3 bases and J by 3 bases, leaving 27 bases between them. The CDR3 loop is CASSLVGGRPSRGNYEQYF. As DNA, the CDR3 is TGTGCCAGCAGCTTGGTCGGCGGGAGGCCTTCCAGGGGGAACTACGAGCAGTACTTC.

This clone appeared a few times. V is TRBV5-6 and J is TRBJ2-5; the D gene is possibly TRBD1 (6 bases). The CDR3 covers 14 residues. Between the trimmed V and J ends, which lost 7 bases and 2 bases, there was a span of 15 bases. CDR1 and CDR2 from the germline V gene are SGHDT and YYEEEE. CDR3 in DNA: TGTGCCAGCTCGTACAGAGGGGGACAAGAGACCCAGTACTTC. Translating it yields CASSYRGGQETQYF. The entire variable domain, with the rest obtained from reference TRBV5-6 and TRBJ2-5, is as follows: DAGVTQSPTHLIKTRGQQVTLRCSPKSGHDTVSWYQQALGQGPQFIFQYYEEEERQRGNFPDRFSGHQFPNYSSELNVNALLLGDSALYLCASSYRGGQETQYFGPGTRLLVL.

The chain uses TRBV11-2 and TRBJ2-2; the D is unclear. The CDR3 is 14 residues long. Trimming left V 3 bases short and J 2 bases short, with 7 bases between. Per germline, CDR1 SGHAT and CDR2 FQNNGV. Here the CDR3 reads CASSFLVNTGELFF. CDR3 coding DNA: TGTGCCAGCAGCTTTTTGGTTAACACCGGGGAGCTGTTTTTT.

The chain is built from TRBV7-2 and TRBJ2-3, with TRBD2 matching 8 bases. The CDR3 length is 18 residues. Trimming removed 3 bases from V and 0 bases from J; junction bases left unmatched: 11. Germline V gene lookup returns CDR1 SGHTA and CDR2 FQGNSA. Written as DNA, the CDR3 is TGTGCCAGCAGCTTCGCCCGGGGGGGGCGTCCTAGCACAGATACGCAGTATTTT. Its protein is CASSFARGGRPSTDTQYF.

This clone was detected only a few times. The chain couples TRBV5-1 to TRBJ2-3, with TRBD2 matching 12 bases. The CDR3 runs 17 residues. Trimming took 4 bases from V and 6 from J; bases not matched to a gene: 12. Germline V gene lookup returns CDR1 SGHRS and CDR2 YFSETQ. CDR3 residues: CASSPHLLAGGRDTQYF. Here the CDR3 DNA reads TGCGCCAGCAGCCCCCATCTTCTAGCGGGAGGGCGGGATACGCAGTATTTT.

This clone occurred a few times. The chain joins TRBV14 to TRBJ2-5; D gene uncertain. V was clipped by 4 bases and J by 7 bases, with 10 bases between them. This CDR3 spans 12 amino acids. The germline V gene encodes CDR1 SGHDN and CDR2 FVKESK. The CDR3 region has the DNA TGTGCCAGCAGCCTACACTTTGGGACCCAGTACTTC. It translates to CASSLHFGTQYF.

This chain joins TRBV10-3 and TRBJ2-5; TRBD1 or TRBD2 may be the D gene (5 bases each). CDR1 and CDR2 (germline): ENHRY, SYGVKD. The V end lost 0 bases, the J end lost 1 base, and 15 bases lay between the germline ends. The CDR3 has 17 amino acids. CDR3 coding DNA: TGTGCCATCAGTGAGTCGTGGGGGAAGGGGTTCCAAGAGACCCAGTACTTC. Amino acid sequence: CAISESWGKGFQETQYF.